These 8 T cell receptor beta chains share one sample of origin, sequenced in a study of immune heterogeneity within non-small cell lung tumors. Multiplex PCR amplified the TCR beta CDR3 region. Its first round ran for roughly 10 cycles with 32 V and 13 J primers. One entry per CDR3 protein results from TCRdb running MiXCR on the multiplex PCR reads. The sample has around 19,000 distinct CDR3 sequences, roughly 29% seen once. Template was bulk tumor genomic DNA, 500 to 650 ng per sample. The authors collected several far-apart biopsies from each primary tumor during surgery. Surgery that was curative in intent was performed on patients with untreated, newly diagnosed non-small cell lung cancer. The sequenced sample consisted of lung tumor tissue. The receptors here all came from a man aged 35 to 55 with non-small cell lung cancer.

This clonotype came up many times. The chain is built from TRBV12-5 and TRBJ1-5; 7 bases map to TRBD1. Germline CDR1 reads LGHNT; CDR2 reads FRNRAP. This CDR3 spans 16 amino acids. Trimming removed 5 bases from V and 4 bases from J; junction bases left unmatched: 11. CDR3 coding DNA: TGTGCTAGTGGTGGGGTTATGGACAGGTGGAATCAGCCCCAGCATTTT. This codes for CASGGVMDRWNQPQHF.

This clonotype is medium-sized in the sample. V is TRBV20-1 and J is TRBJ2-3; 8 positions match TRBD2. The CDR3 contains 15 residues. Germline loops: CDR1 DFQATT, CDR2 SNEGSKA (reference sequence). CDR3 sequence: CGSNPLAGHTDTQYF. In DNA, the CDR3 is TGCGGATCCAACCCTTTAGCGGGACACACAGATACGCAGTATTTT.

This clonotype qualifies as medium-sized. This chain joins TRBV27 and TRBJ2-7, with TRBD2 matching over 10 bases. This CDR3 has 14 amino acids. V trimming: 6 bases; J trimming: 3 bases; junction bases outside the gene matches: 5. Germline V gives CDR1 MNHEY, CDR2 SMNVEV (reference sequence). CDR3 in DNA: TGTGCCAGCAGGCTAGCGGGAGATGGCTACGAGCAGTACTTC. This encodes CASRLAGDGYEQYF.

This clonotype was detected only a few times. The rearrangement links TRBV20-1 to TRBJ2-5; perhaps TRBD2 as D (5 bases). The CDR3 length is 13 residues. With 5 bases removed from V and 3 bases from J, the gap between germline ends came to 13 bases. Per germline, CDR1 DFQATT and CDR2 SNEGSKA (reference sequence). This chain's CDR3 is CSARGLDEETQYF. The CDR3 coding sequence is TGCAGTGCTCGCGGGCTTGATGAAGAGACCCAGTACTTC.

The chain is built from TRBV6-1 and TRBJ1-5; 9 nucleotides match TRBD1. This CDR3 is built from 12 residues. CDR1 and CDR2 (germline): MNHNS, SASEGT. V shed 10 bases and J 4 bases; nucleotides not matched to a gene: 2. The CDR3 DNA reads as TGTGCCATCGGGACAGGGAATCAGCCCCAGCATTTT. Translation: CAIGTGNQPQHF.

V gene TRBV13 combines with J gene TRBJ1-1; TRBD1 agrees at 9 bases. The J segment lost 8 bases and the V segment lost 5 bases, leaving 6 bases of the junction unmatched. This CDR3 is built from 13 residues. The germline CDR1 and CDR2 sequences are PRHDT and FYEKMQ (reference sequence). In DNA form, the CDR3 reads TGTGCCAGCAGCCCAGGACAGGGGTGGGAAGCTTTCTTT. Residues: CASSPGQGWEAFF.

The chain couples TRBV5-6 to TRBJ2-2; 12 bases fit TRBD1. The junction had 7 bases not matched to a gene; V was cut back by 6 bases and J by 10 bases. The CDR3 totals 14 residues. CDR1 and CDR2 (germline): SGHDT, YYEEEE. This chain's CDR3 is CASITGTGGLELFF. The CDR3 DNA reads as TGTGCCAGCATCACCGGGACAGGGGGCCTGGAGCTGTTTTTT.

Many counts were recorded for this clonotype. In DNA, the CDR3 is TGCGCCAGCAGTTCAGCGGGAGGGCCGCGAGAGCAGTTCTTC. This gives the protein CASSSAGGPREQFF. This chain joins TRBV10-1 and TRBJ2-1; 10 bases agree with TRBD2. Germline trimming cut 5 bases from V and 10 bases from J; bases unmatched to any gene: 8. This CDR3 spans 14 amino acids. Germline V CDR1 and CDR2: WNHNN, SYGVQD (reference sequence).